These T cell receptor beta chains were read from a single sample in a study of cytotoxic CD8 clonotypes in ibrutinib-treated CLL. The method was immunoSEQ multiplex PCR; TCRdb's version includes in-frame clones alone and lacks a portion of them. Among some 170,000 clones, roughly 90% were seen once, and the ten largest hold 3% to 3.5%. The sequencing here drew on PBMCs, taken at disease progression, from a patient treated with ibrutinib. The source is a human donor with chronic lymphocytic leukemia. CDR3s include the opening cysteine and the closing phenylalanine or tryptophan. The order of the fields is CDR3 DNA, CDR3 protein, J gene, V gene, D gene, clone size. A D gene is named only where the DNA matches it firmly. Rows give clone size only sometimes, using once, few, many, or a class for an expanded clone.

CDR3nt: TGTGCCAGCAGCGTATCCCCTAGGCGGGAGATCACAGATACGCAGTATTTT
CDR3aa: CASSVSPRREITDTQYF
j_gene: TRBJ2-3
v_gene: TRBV9
d_gene: TRBD2
abundance: NA

CDR3nt: TGTGCCAGCAAGGTTGAACGCGGCAATCAGCCCCAGCATTTT
CDR3aa: CASKVERGNQPQHF
j_gene: TRBJ1-5
v_gene: TRBV6-6
d_gene: NA
abundance: NA

CDR3nt: TGTGCCAGCTCACCCCGAGAAGTCTTCTCTGGAAACACCATATATTTT
CDR3aa: CASSPREVFSGNTIYF
j_gene: TRBJ1-3
v_gene: TRBV18
d_gene: NA
abundance: NA

CDR3nt: TGCAGCGTACCGAATTTGGAGGACACTGAAGCTTTCTTT
CDR3aa: CSVPNLEDTEAFF
j_gene: TRBJ1-1
v_gene: TRBV29-1
d_gene: NA
abundance: NA

CDR3nt: TGTGCCAGCCGAAGCGGGACCTACGAGCAGTACTTC
CDR3aa: CASRSGTYEQYF
j_gene: TRBJ2-7
v_gene: TRBV19
d_gene: TRBD2
abundance: NA

CDR3nt: TGTGCCAGTAGTGCCCCCGGGACAGGTTCCCTTAATGAAAAACTGTTTTTT
CDR3aa: CASSAPGTGSLNEKLFF
j_gene: TRBJ1-4
v_gene: TRBV19
d_gene: TRBD1
abundance: NA

CDR3nt: TGTGCCAGTAGTATCGCGTGGGCAGACTATGGCTACACCTTC
CDR3aa: CASSIAWADYGYTF
j_gene: TRBJ1-2
v_gene: TRBV19
d_gene: NA
abundance: once

CDR3nt: TGTGCCAGCAGTGAAGTTGGGACCCCCTTCGGAAATGAGCAGTTCTTC
CDR3aa: CASSEVGTPFGNEQFF
j_gene: TRBJ2-1
v_gene: TRBV25-1
d_gene: NA
abundance: few

CDR3nt: TGCGCCAGCAGCCATGGTACGCAGTATTTT
CDR3aa: CASSHGTQYF
j_gene: TRBJ2-3
v_gene: TRBV4-1
d_gene: NA
abundance: NA

CDR3nt: TGTGCCAGCAGGGGGGTGAGCGCAGATACGCAGTATTTT
CDR3aa: CASRGVSADTQYF
j_gene: TRBJ2-3
v_gene: TRBV2
d_gene: NA
abundance: NA

CDR3nt: TGCGCCAGCAGCTTGGGTAGGGCCTCTGGAAACACCATATATTTT
CDR3aa: CASSLGRASGNTIYF
j_gene: TRBJ1-3
v_gene: TRBV5-1
d_gene: NA
abundance: NA

CDR3nt: TGTGCCAGCAGTCGGCATGGGTCCTCCTACGAGCAGTACTTC
CDR3aa: CASSRHGSSYEQYF
j_gene: TRBJ2-7
v_gene: TRBV7-9
d_gene: NA
abundance: NA

CDR3nt: TGTGCCAGCAGCCCCCACATGGACAGGACACACTTC
CDR3aa: CASSPHMDRTHF
j_gene: TRBJ1-2
v_gene: TRBV7-9
d_gene: TRBD1
abundance: NA

CDR3nt: TGCAGCGTTCCCCCTAGCAGCTCAGATACGCAGTATTTT
CDR3aa: CSVPPSSSDTQYF
j_gene: TRBJ2-3
v_gene: TRBV29-1
d_gene: NA
abundance: NA

CDR3nt: TGTGCCAGCAGCCACGGACAGGAGTCAGGGGAGCAGTACTTC
CDR3aa: CASSHGQESGEQYF
j_gene: TRBJ2-7
v_gene: TRBV7-3
d_gene: TRBD1
abundance: NA

CDR3nt: TGTGCCAGCAGCCAACTAGCGGCAACGAACACCGGGGAGCTGTTTTTT
CDR3aa: CASSQLAATNTGELFF
j_gene: TRBJ2-2
v_gene: TRBV7-3
d_gene: TRBD2
abundance: NA

CDR3nt: TGTGCCAGCGGTCTAGCGGGGAGCTCCTACGAGCAGTACTTC
CDR3aa: CASGLAGSSYEQYF
j_gene: TRBJ2-7
v_gene: TRBV7-6
d_gene: TRBD2
abundance: NA

CDR3nt: TGTGCCAGTACCCCCCCGGGACAGTTAAGCTATGGCTACACCTTC
CDR3aa: CASTPPGQLSYGYTF
j_gene: TRBJ1-2
v_gene: TRBV19
d_gene: TRBD1
abundance: once

CDR3nt: TGTGCCATCAGTGAGTCGGAGACCGGCCGGCGGACTGAAGCTTTCTTT
CDR3aa: CAISESETGRRTEAFF
j_gene: TRBJ1-1
v_gene: TRBV10-3
d_gene: NA
abundance: NA

CDR3nt: TGTGCCAGCAGTTTATACAACAGTCGCGCCTACAATGAGCAGTTCTTC
CDR3aa: CASSLYNSRAYNEQFF
j_gene: TRBJ2-1
v_gene: TRBV27
d_gene: NA
abundance: NA

CDR3nt: TGCAGCGTAGAGCGGGGCAACTACGAGCAGTACTTC
CDR3aa: CSVERGNYEQYF
j_gene: TRBJ2-7
v_gene: TRBV29-1
d_gene: TRBD2
abundance: NA

CDR3nt: TGTGCCAGCAGGAGGCGCGATGGCTACACCTTC
CDR3aa: CASRRRDGYTF
j_gene: TRBJ1-2
v_gene: TRBV5-4
d_gene: NA
abundance: few

CDR3nt: TGTGCCAGTAGTATGGACAGGACTAACTATGGCTACACCTTC
CDR3aa: CASSMDRTNYGYTF
j_gene: TRBJ1-2
v_gene: TRBV19
d_gene: TRBD1
abundance: NA

CDR3nt: TGCAGCGTTCAATACTACCCTGGGGCCAACGTCCTGACTTTC
CDR3aa: CSVQYYPGANVLTF
j_gene: TRBJ2-6
v_gene: TRBV29-1
d_gene: NA
abundance: NA

CDR3nt: TGTGCCTGGAGAGACAGCTTCCCTACCTCTGGGGCCAACGTCCTGACTTTC
CDR3aa: CAWRDSFPTSGANVLTF
j_gene: TRBJ2-6
v_gene: TRBV30
d_gene: NA
abundance: NA

CDR3nt: TGTGCCAGCAGCTTAGGCAACAGACAGAACACTGAAGCTTTCTTT
CDR3aa: CASSLGNRQNTEAFF
j_gene: TRBJ1-1
v_gene: TRBV7-3
d_gene: NA
abundance: NA

CDR3nt: TGTGCCATCAGTGATGAGGGGAAGGGCAATCAGCCCCAGCATTTT
CDR3aa: CAISDEGKGNQPQHF
j_gene: TRBJ1-5
v_gene: TRBV10-3
d_gene: NA
abundance: few

CDR3nt: TGCGCCAGCAGCTTGGCAACAGGACAGTACCAAGAGACCCAGTACTTC
CDR3aa: CASSLATGQYQETQYF
j_gene: TRBJ2-5
v_gene: TRBV5-1
d_gene: NA
abundance: once

CDR3nt: TGTGCCAGCAGCCCACTAGCGGGAGCTGGGGATACGCAGTATTTT
CDR3aa: CASSPLAGAGDTQYF
j_gene: TRBJ2-3
v_gene: TRBV7-3
d_gene: TRBD2
abundance: NA

CDR3nt: TGTGCCAGCAGCTTAGTCCTAGCGGGAGGGCCGTTTAGCACAGATACGCAGTATTTT
CDR3aa: CASSLVLAGGPFSTDTQYF
j_gene: TRBJ2-3
v_gene: TRBV11-3
d_gene: TRBD2
abundance: NA

CDR3nt: TGTGCCTGGAGTGGATCGGCAGGGGTAGATGAAAAACTGTTTTTT
CDR3aa: CAWSGSAGVDEKLFF
j_gene: TRBJ1-4
v_gene: TRBV30
d_gene: NA
abundance: few

CDR3nt: TGTGCCAGCAGCGACCGAGGGCTGGGTGAAAAACTGTTTTTT
CDR3aa: CASSDRGLGEKLFF
j_gene: TRBJ1-4
v_gene: TRBV9
d_gene: NA
abundance: NA

CDR3nt: TGTGCCAGCAGCCCAAAGGGGACAGGGGGCAACCTCGGGTATGGCTACACCTTC
CDR3aa: CASSPKGTGGNLGYGYTF
j_gene: TRBJ1-2
v_gene: TRBV7-9
d_gene: TRBD1
abundance: NA

CDR3nt: TGTGCCAGCAGCTTGGTCGCGGTATTCGGCTACACCTTC
CDR3aa: CASSLVAVFGYTF
j_gene: TRBJ1-2
v_gene: TRBV5-6
d_gene: NA
abundance: NA

CDR3nt: TGTGCCAGTAGTCCCCAGGGGGGAAATAGCAATCAGCCCCAGCATTTT
CDR3aa: CASSPQGGNSNQPQHF
j_gene: TRBJ1-5
v_gene: TRBV19
d_gene: TRBD1
abundance: NA

CDR3nt: TGTGCCAGCAGCTTAGCAAAAGTTAGCAATCAGCCCCAGCATTTT
CDR3aa: CASSLAKVSNQPQHF
j_gene: TRBJ1-5
v_gene: TRBV7-2
d_gene: NA
abundance: NA

CDR3nt: TGTGCCAGCAGCCAAGGGAGAATTGAAGCTTTCTTT
CDR3aa: CASSQGRIEAFF
j_gene: TRBJ1-1
v_gene: TRBV4-2
d_gene: NA
abundance: NA

CDR3nt: TGTGCCAGCGGCGTGGATCCAACTCAAGAGACCCAGTACTTC
CDR3aa: CASGVDPTQETQYF
j_gene: TRBJ2-5
v_gene: TRBV6-5
d_gene: NA
abundance: NA

CDR3nt: TGCGCCAGCAGCTTCCAGCGTGCAACTAATGAAAAACTGTTTTTT
CDR3aa: CASSFQRATNEKLFF
j_gene: TRBJ1-4
v_gene: TRBV5-1
d_gene: NA
abundance: NA

CDR3nt: TGTGCCAGCAGCTTAGCGGCCCCCCTTTACTTC
CDR3aa: CASSLAAPLYF
j_gene: TRBJ1-2
v_gene: TRBV7-2
d_gene: NA
abundance: once

CDR3nt: TGTGCCATCAGCGCCAGGTCCGAGCAGTACTTC
CDR3aa: CAISARSEQYF
j_gene: TRBJ2-7
v_gene: TRBV10-3
d_gene: NA
abundance: NA

CDR3nt: TGTGCCAGCAACGACGGGGGCCTGGGGCAGCCCTACAATGAGCAGTTCTTC
CDR3aa: CASNDGGLGQPYNEQFF
j_gene: TRBJ2-1
v_gene: TRBV27
d_gene: NA
abundance: NA

CDR3nt: TGTGCCAGCAGTTACGGACAAATATATGGCTACACCTTC
CDR3aa: CASSYGQIYGYTF
j_gene: TRBJ1-2
v_gene: TRBV6-5
d_gene: NA
abundance: NA

CDR3nt: TGTGCCAGCACCTTTCGGGGGGGGCTTACCTACGAGCAGTACTTC
CDR3aa: CASTFRGGLTYEQYF
j_gene: TRBJ2-7
v_gene: TRBV27
d_gene: TRBD2
abundance: once

CDR3nt: TGTGCCAGCTCACGGGGACAGGGGTACACCGGGGAGCTGTTTTTT
CDR3aa: CASSRGQGYTGELFF
j_gene: TRBJ2-2
v_gene: TRBV18
d_gene: TRBD1
abundance: NA

CDR3nt: TGTGCCAGCAGCCATCGGACTCCCTCCTACGAGCAGTACTTC
CDR3aa: CASSHRTPSYEQYF
j_gene: TRBJ2-7
v_gene: TRBV7-8
d_gene: NA
abundance: NA

CDR3nt: TGTGCCAGCAGGGGTAGCGGGAGTCTTAATGAGCAGTTCTTC
CDR3aa: CASRGSGSLNEQFF
j_gene: TRBJ2-1
v_gene: TRBV6-5
d_gene: TRBD2
abundance: NA

CDR3nt: TGTGCCAGCAGCTCTCCGGGACAGGACTACGAGCAGTACTTC
CDR3aa: CASSSPGQDYEQYF
j_gene: TRBJ2-7
v_gene: TRBV13
d_gene: TRBD1
abundance: NA

CDR3nt: TGTGCCAGTAGTGCAAGACTAGCGGGAAGACGTGAGCAGTTCTTC
CDR3aa: CASSARLAGRREQFF
j_gene: TRBJ2-1
v_gene: TRBV19
d_gene: TRBD2
abundance: once

CDR3nt: TGTGTCAGAAGCTTAGAGAAGGTAGGGGCCCTCAATCAGCCCCAGCATTTT
CDR3aa: CVRSLEKVGALNQPQHF
j_gene: TRBJ1-5
v_gene: TRBV7-5
d_gene: NA
abundance: once

CDR3nt: TGTGCCAGCAGCCTCGCCAGGGGACTCATCAACGAGCAGTACTTC
CDR3aa: CASSLARGLINEQYF
j_gene: TRBJ2-7
v_gene: TRBV7-8
d_gene: NA
abundance: NA

CDR3nt: TGTGCCAGCAGCTTGGTATGGGTGGAGAACACTGAAGCTTTCTTT
CDR3aa: CASSLVWVENTEAFF
j_gene: TRBJ1-1
v_gene: TRBV5-6
d_gene: NA
abundance: NA

CDR3nt: TGTGCCAGCAGCTTAGCGGGACTAGCGGGAGCCTACGAGCAGTACTTC
CDR3aa: CASSLAGLAGAYEQYF
j_gene: TRBJ2-7
v_gene: TRBV7-2
d_gene: TRBD2
abundance: NA

CDR3nt: TGTGCCAGCAGATGGCAAAACTATGGCTACACCTTC
CDR3aa: CASRWQNYGYTF
j_gene: TRBJ1-2
v_gene: TRBV6-5
d_gene: NA
abundance: NA

CDR3nt: TGTGCCAGCAGCCGGGCTAGCGGTACCTACAATGAGCAGTTCTTC
CDR3aa: CASSRASGTYNEQFF
j_gene: TRBJ2-1
v_gene: TRBV11-2
d_gene: TRBD2
abundance: NA